This T cell receptor beta chain was captured in a study of shared clonotypes between healthy human individuals. Comments on this clone: Its cognate antigen is unknown.

Study observations and caveats: Naive CD4 clonotype sharing across a few donors was roughly 5%. Generally, naive subsets (rather than memory subsets) showed larger estimated richness.

Genomic DNA of every subset was divided equally among multiple immunoSEQ plates. Sequencing was performed with immunoSEQ multiplex PCR; in TCRdb, only in-frame clones are kept and a portion is missing. The sample carries about 730,000 clones, around 77% recorded once. This CDR3 has 15 amino acids. Trimming removed 2 bases from V and 6 bases from J; junction bases left unmatched: 4. Germline CDR1 is SGHTA and CDR2 is FQGNSA. The sequenced sample consisted of memory CD4+ T cells sorted from blood. This sample's subset: CD45RA-negative fraction. V gene TRBV7-2 combines with J gene TRBJ2-3, with 11 bases aligning to TRBD2. The receptor's source is a woman aged 25 to 39 in good health. Here the CDR3 reads CASSLKLAGVDTQYF. The CDR3 region has the DNA TGTGCCAGCAGCTTAAAACTAGCGGGAGTTGATACGCAGTATTTT.